The T cell receptor beta chain described here comes from a study of blood T cell repertoires in COVID-19. Across the study: The United States, Italy and Spain provided the acute and convalescent COVID-19 samples. Nucleic acid was either cDNA or gDNA, and it came from T cells, B-cell-depleted T cells, or PBMCs.

In the authors' methods: Reference gene primers were amplified, and this amplification served to estimate nucleated cell counts. Using immunoSEQ multiplex PCR, the repertoire was profiled, and TCRdb retains in-frame clones only, with some absent. D and trimming were read from the DNA, whereas the V and J calls and clone size are those reported in that table. Among approximately 240,000 clones listed, over 80% were seen once. Regarding this clone: The same CDR3 is also encoded by other DNA sequences in this sample.

The CDR3 spans 16 residues. The ends were cut back, 6 bases at V and 0 bases at J, with 12 bases in the middle. Per germline, CDR1 LNHDA and CDR2 SQIVND (reference sequence). This receptor was obtained from a human donor in a cohort sampled during active COVID-19. J is TRBJ2-6 and V is TRBV19; D is perhaps TRBD2 (6 bases). What was sequenced was peripheral blood. The CDR3 region is CASSRDSSSGANVLTF. In DNA form, the CDR3 reads TGTGCCAGTAGCCGGGACTCGTCCTCTGGGGCCAACGTCCTGACTTTC.